These T cell receptor beta chains were read from a single sample in a study of blood T cell repertoires in COVID-19. Assay used: immunoSEQ multiplex PCR; TCRdb lists only in-frame clones, some missing. The table includes a few hundred thousand clones, around 87% detected once. Material for sequencing was peripheral blood. The source of these receptors is a woman aged 40 to 49 with COVID-19, enrolled during active disease. Both conserved end residues are part of each CDR3. The D gene is left open where the match is weak. Clone size is shown for a subset of rows, as once, few, many or a class of expanded clone.

v_gene: TRBV6-5; d_gene: TRBD1; len: 12; abundance: -; j_gene: TRBJ1-1; CDR3aa: CASSYAGTGAFF; CDR3nt: TGTGCCAGCAGTTACGCCGGGACAGGAGCTTTCTTT
v_gene: TRBV29-1; d_gene: -; len: 12; abundance: -; j_gene: TRBJ1-1; CDR3aa: CIASGRGTEAFF; CDR3nt: TGCATCGCAAGCGGGAGGGGCACTGAAGCTTTCTTT
v_gene: TRBV19; d_gene: TRBD1; len: 15; abundance: -; j_gene: TRBJ2-5; CDR3aa: CASSSETGRAETQYF; CDR3nt: TGTGCAAGTAGTTCCGAGACAGGGCGTGCGGAGACCCAGTACTTC
v_gene: TRBV6-2/TRBV6-3; d_gene: TRBD2; len: 19; abundance: -; j_gene: TRBJ2-1; CDR3aa: CASSYSLSGRAESYNEQFF; CDR3nt: TGTGCCAGCAGTTACTCTTTAAGCGGGAGGGCCGAATCCTACAATGAGCAGTTCTTC
v_gene: TRBV3-1/TRBV3-2; d_gene: -; len: 14; abundance: -; j_gene: TRBJ1-1; CDR3aa: CASSQGNSGTEAFF; CDR3nt: TGTGCCAGCAGCCAAGGAAACAGTGGCACTGAAGCTTTCTTT
v_gene: TRBV27; d_gene: -; len: 14; abundance: -; j_gene: TRBJ1-4; CDR3aa: CASSFYAGNEKLFF; CDR3nt: TGTGCCAGCAGTTTTTATGCCGGGAATGAAAAACTGTTTTTT
v_gene: TRBV9; d_gene: TRBD1; len: 15; abundance: -; j_gene: TRBJ2-3; CDR3aa: CASSGWDRGADTQYF; CDR3nt: TGTGCCAGCAGCGGATGGGACAGGGGAGCAGATACGCAGTATTTT
v_gene: TRBV4-3; d_gene: -; len: 13; abundance: -; j_gene: TRBJ2-7; CDR3aa: CASSQVWGDEQYF; CDR3nt: TGCGCCAGCAGCCAAGTCTGGGGGGACGAGCAGTACTTC
v_gene: TRBV20-1; d_gene: TRBD1; len: 11; abundance: -; j_gene: TRBJ2-1; CDR3aa: CSAREDRVGIF; CDR3nt: TGCAGTGCTAGAGAGGACAGGGTAGGGATCTTC
v_gene: TRBV3-1/TRBV3-2; d_gene: TRBD2; len: 16; abundance: -; j_gene: TRBJ2-1; CDR3aa: CASSPLAGSSYNEQFF; CDR3nt: TGTGCCAGCAGCCCACTAGCGGGAAGCTCCTACAATGAGCAGTTCTTC
v_gene: TRBV6-5; d_gene: TRBD2; len: 14; abundance: once; j_gene: TRBJ2-1; CDR3aa: CASSFTSAPNEQFF; CDR3nt: TGTGCCAGCAGCTTTACTAGCGCCCCTAATGAGCAGTTCTTC
v_gene: TRBV7-2; d_gene: -; len: 16; abundance: -; j_gene: TRBJ1-2; CDR3aa: CASSLGRGALGVGYTF; CDR3nt: TGTGCCAGCAGCTTAGGGCGGGGGGCGTTGGGCGTTGGCTACACCTTC
v_gene: TRBV7-3; d_gene: TRBD2; len: 15; abundance: -; j_gene: TRBJ2-3; CDR3aa: CASSFQAGGADTQYF; CDR3nt: TGTGCCAGCAGCTTCCAAGCGGGAGGGGCAGATACGCAGTATTTT
v_gene: TRBV27; d_gene: TRBD2; len: 14; abundance: -; j_gene: TRBJ2-1; CDR3aa: CASSLSGSRNEQFF; CDR3nt: TGTGCCAGCAGTCTTAGCGGGAGTAGGAATGAGCAGTTCTTC
v_gene: TRBV27; d_gene: -; len: 14; abundance: -; j_gene: TRBJ2-3; CDR3aa: CASTRVPAGDAQYF; CDR3nt: TGTGCCAGCACCCGGGTCCCAGCCGGGGATGCGCAGTATTTT
v_gene: TRBV6-2/TRBV6-3; d_gene: TRBD1; len: 15; abundance: few; j_gene: TRBJ2-7; CDR3aa: CASSYSGQGRYEQYF; CDR3nt: TGTGCCAGCAGTTACTCGGGACAGGGGCGGTACGAGCAGTACTTC
v_gene: TRBV5-4; d_gene: TRBD1; len: 15; abundance: -; j_gene: TRBJ2-7; CDR3aa: CASSLVGTGGGEQYF; CDR3nt: TGTGCCAGCAGCTTGGTTGGGACAGGGGGCGGCGAGCAGTACTTC
v_gene: TRBV28; d_gene: TRBD2; len: 17; abundance: -; j_gene: TRBJ2-5; CDR3aa: CASSLGLAGGYQETQYF; CDR3nt: TGTGCCAGCAGTTTAGGGCTAGCGGGGGGGTACCAAGAGACCCAGTACTTC
v_gene: TRBV10-3; d_gene: TRBD1; len: 16; abundance: -; j_gene: TRBJ2-2; CDR3aa: CAISPWGQGNTGELFF; CDR3nt: TGTGCCATCAGCCCCTGGGGACAGGGGAACACCGGGGAGCTGTTTTTT
v_gene: TRBV6-5; d_gene: TRBD1; len: 14; abundance: -; j_gene: TRBJ2-7; CDR3aa: CASSRTGGVYEQYF; CDR3nt: TGTGCCAGCAGCAGGACAGGGGGCGTCTACGAGCAGTACTTC
v_gene: TRBV27; d_gene: TRBD2; len: 16; abundance: -; j_gene: TRBJ2-1; CDR3aa: CASRVSGGVFPNEQFF; CDR3nt: TGTGCCAGCAGGGTAAGCGGGGGGGTCTTCCCCAATGAGCAGTTCTTC
v_gene: TRBV20-1; d_gene: -; len: 10; abundance: -; j_gene: TRBJ2-7; CDR3aa: CSAVAYEQYF; CDR3nt: TGCAGTGCCGTTGCCTACGAGCAGTACTTC
v_gene: TRBV27; d_gene: TRBD1; len: 15; abundance: -; j_gene: TRBJ1-1; CDR3aa: CASSLYRGLNTEAFF; CDR3nt: TGTGCCAGCAGCCTTTACAGGGGACTGAACACTGAAGCTTTCTTT
v_gene: TRBV28; d_gene: -; len: 11; abundance: -; j_gene: TRBJ1-1; CDR3aa: CASSLYSEAFF; CDR3nt: TGTGCCAGCAGTTTATACAGTGAAGCTTTCTTT
v_gene: TRBV11-2; d_gene: -; len: 17; abundance: -; j_gene: TRBJ2-4; CDR3aa: CASSSYRTGSGKNIQYF; CDR3nt: TGTGCCAGCAGCTCATATCGGACGGGGTCTGGAAAAAACATTCAGTACTTC
v_gene: TRBV5-1; d_gene: -; len: 13; abundance: once; j_gene: TRBJ1-2; CDR3aa: CASSLGAAYGYTF; CDR3nt: TGCGCCAGCAGCTTGGGGGCAGCCTATGGCTACACCTTC
v_gene: TRBV18; d_gene: -; len: 14; abundance: -; j_gene: TRBJ1-3; CDR3aa: CASSPTGSGNTIYF; CDR3nt: TGTGCCAGCTCACCTACAGGCTCTGGAAACACCATATATTTT
v_gene: TRBV4-1; d_gene: TRBD1; len: 15; abundance: -; j_gene: TRBJ1-2; CDR3aa: CASSQPKEDRVGYTF; CDR3nt: TGCGCCAGCAGCCAGCCCAAGGAGGACAGGGTGGGCTACACCTTC
v_gene: TRBV5-1; d_gene: -; len: 15; abundance: -; j_gene: TRBJ1-4; CDR3aa: CASSSLDPGGEKLFF; CDR3nt: TGCGCCAGCAGCTCCCTAGATCCGGGGGGTGAAAAACTGTTTTTT
v_gene: TRBV10-2; d_gene: -; len: 14; abundance: -; j_gene: TRBJ2-5; CDR3aa: CASSAGGPQETQYF; CDR3nt: TGCGCCAGCTCCGCCGGGGGGCCTCAAGAGACCCAGTACTTC
v_gene: TRBV5-1; d_gene: TRBD1; len: 18; abundance: -; j_gene: TRBJ1-6; CDR3aa: CASSLVTGGASYNSPLHF; CDR3nt: TGCGCCAGCAGCTTGGTCACAGGGGGGGCCTCGTATAATTCACCCCTCCACTTT
v_gene: TRBV2; d_gene: TRBD2; len: 13; abundance: -; j_gene: TRBJ2-1; CDR3aa: CASQREPTNEQFF; CDR3nt: TGTGCCAGCCAGCGGGAGCCGACCAATGAGCAGTTCTTC
v_gene: TRBV6-5; d_gene: -; len: 14; abundance: -; j_gene: TRBJ1-1; CDR3aa: CASRKFRGNTEAFF; CDR3nt: TGTGCCAGCAGAAAATTCCGCGGGAACACTGAAGCTTTCTTT
v_gene: TRBV27; d_gene: TRBD1; len: 13; abundance: -; j_gene: TRBJ2-7; CDR3aa: CASQGQGSYEQYF; CDR3nt: TGTGCTTCTCAAGGACAGGGCTCCTACGAGCAGTACTTC
v_gene: TRBV5-4; d_gene: TRBD1; len: 16; abundance: -; j_gene: TRBJ1-1; CDR3aa: CASSSAPGQGSTEAFF; CDR3nt: TGTGCCAGCAGCTCAGCTCCGGGACAGGGCTCCACTGAAGCTTTCTTT
v_gene: TRBV7-3; d_gene: TRBD2; len: 14; abundance: -; j_gene: TRBJ2-3; CDR3aa: CASSPGTTGDTQYF; CDR3nt: TGTGCCAGCAGCCCCGGGACTACCGGAGATACGCAGTATTTT
v_gene: TRBV7-6; d_gene: -; len: 13; abundance: -; j_gene: TRBJ1-1; CDR3aa: CASSLDGDTEAFF; CDR3nt: TGTGCCAGCAGCTTAGACGGTGACACTGAAGCTTTCTTT
v_gene: TRBV28; d_gene: TRBD1; len: 15; abundance: -; j_gene: TRBJ1-5; CDR3aa: CASSGQAVGNQPQHF; CDR3nt: TGTGCCAGCAGTGGACAGGCAGTCGGCAATCAGCCCCAGCATTTT
v_gene: TRBV30; d_gene: -; len: 12; abundance: -; j_gene: TRBJ2-7; CDR3aa: CAWRREAYEQYF; CDR3nt: TGTGCCTGGAGAAGAGAGGCCTACGAGCAGTACTTC
v_gene: TRBV20-1; d_gene: TRBD2; len: 15; abundance: once; j_gene: TRBJ2-5; CDR3aa: CSASVLAGSQETQYF; CDR3nt: TGCAGTGCTAGTGTACTAGCGGGATCCCAAGAGACCCAGTACTTC
v_gene: TRBV29-1; d_gene: TRBD2; len: 14; abundance: -; j_gene: TRBJ2-1; CDR3aa: CSVLGTSGANEQFF; CDR3nt: TGCAGCGTTCTTGGGACTAGCGGGGCCAATGAGCAGTTCTTC
v_gene: TRBV9; d_gene: TRBD1; len: 16; abundance: -; j_gene: TRBJ1-1; CDR3aa: CASSAFKGQPNTEAFF; CDR3nt: TGTGCCAGCAGCGCGTTTAAGGGACAGCCTAACACTGAAGCTTTCTTT
v_gene: TRBV2; d_gene: -; len: 15; abundance: -; j_gene: TRBJ2-3; CDR3aa: CASSERRGISDTQYF; CDR3nt: TGTGCCAGCAGTGAAAGGCGCGGGATATCAGATACGCAGTATTTT
v_gene: TRBV28; d_gene: -; len: 13; abundance: -; j_gene: TRBJ1-2; CDR3aa: CASSLSLGGGYTF; CDR3nt: TGTGCCAGCAGTTTATCCCTGGGGGGTGGCTACACCTTC
v_gene: TRBV30; d_gene: TRBD1; len: 13; abundance: -; j_gene: TRBJ1-5; CDR3aa: CAWSSQGTQPQHF; CDR3nt: TGTGCCTGGAGCTCACAGGGGACTCAGCCCCAGCATTTT
v_gene: TRBV27; d_gene: -; len: 13; abundance: -; j_gene: TRBJ2-7; CDR3aa: CASSLRMGEEQYF; CDR3nt: TGTGCCAGCAGTTTGAGGATGGGTGAAGAGCAGTACTTC
v_gene: TRBV29-1; d_gene: TRBD1; len: 16; abundance: -; j_gene: TRBJ2-2; CDR3aa: CSASVDRGTFVGELFF; CDR3nt: TGCAGCGCCTCGGTCGACAGGGGAACTTTCGTTGGGGAGCTGTTTTTT
v_gene: TRBV7-2; d_gene: -; len: 12; abundance: -; j_gene: TRBJ2-7; CDR3aa: CASSPSESEQYF; CDR3nt: TGTGCCAGCAGCCCATCCGAGAGCGAGCAGTACTTC
v_gene: TRBV5-1; d_gene: -; len: 17; abundance: -; j_gene: TRBJ1-6; CDR3aa: CASSPRRDISARSPLHF; CDR3nt: TGCGCCAGCAGCCCGCGCAGGGATATTTCAGCAAGGTCACCCCTCCACTTT
v_gene: TRBV19; d_gene: TRBD1; len: 13; abundance: -; j_gene: TRBJ1-1; CDR3aa: CASSMTGGAEAFF; CDR3nt: TGTGCCAGTAGCATGACAGGGGGGGCTGAAGCTTTCTTT
v_gene: TRBV6-6; d_gene: -; len: 14; abundance: -; j_gene: TRBJ1-2; CDR3aa: CASSYSIGNYGYTF; CDR3nt: TGTGCCAGCAGTTACTCGATCGGGAACTATGGCTACACCTTC
v_gene: TRBV27; d_gene: TRBD2; len: 16; abundance: -; j_gene: TRBJ2-1; CDR3aa: CASSFIQRGAGNEQFF; CDR3nt: TGTGCCAGCAGTTTCATACAGCGGGGGGCCGGGAATGAGCAGTTCTTC
v_gene: TRBV7-2; d_gene: -; len: 14; abundance: -; j_gene: TRBJ2-2; CDR3aa: CASSWQAHTGELFF; CDR3nt: TGTGCCAGCAGCTGGCAGGCGCACACCGGGGAGCTGTTTTTT